This T cell receptor beta chain came from a study of blood T cell repertoires in COVID-19. Study-wide context: The cDNA or gDNA used as material had been derived from T cells, B-cell-depleted T cells, or PBMCs.

The germline V gene encodes CDR1 SGHTA and CDR2 FQGNSA. This CDR3 has 13 amino acids. V was cut by 5 bases and J by 5 bases, with 12 bases left in between. As handled by the study authors: Researchers report that nucleated cell counts were estimated from reference gene primer amplification. The table came from immunoSEQ multiplex PCR; TCRdb's copy has only in-frame clones and leaves some out. The D gene and trimming were derived from the DNA, and the V and J assignments and clone size from that table. The data show tens of thousands of clones, 80% to 90% seen once. The genes are TRBV7-2 and TRBJ1-1, with a tentative D call TRBD1 (5 bases). The sequenced sample consisted of peripheral blood. The sequence came from a human donor with active COVID-19. The donor label of this sample is uncertain. The CDR3 is CASSATGGTEAFF. The CDR3 coding sequence is TGTGCCAGCAGCGCGACCGGGGGGACTGAAGCTTTCTTT.